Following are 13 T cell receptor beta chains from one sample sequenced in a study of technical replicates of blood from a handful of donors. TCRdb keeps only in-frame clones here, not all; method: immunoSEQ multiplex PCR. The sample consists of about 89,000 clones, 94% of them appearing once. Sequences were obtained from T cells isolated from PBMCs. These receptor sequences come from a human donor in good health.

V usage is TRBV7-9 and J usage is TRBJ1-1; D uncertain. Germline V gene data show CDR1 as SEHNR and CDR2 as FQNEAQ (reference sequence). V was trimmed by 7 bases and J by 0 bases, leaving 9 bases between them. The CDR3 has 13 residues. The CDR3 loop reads CASTYIVNTEAFF. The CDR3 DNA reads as TGTGCCAGCACGTATATAGTGAACACTGAAGCTTTCTTT.

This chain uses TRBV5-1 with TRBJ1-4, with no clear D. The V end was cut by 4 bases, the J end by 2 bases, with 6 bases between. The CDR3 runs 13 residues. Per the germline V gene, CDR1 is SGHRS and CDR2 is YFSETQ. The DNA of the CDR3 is TGCGCCAGCAGCACGGGTACTAATGAAAAACTGTTTTTT. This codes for CASSTGTNEKLFF. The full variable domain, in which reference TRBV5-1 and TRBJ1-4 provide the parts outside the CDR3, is KAGVTQTPRYLIKTRGQQVTLSCSPISGHRSVSWYQQTPGQGLQFLFEYFSETQRNKGNFPGRFSGRQFSNSRSEMNVSTLELGDSALYLCASSTGTNEKLFFGSGTQLSVL.

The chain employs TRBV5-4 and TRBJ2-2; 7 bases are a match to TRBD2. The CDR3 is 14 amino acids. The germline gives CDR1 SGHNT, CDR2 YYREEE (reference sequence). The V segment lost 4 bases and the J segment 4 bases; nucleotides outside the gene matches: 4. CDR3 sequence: CASSAGLVTGELFF. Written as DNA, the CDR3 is TGTGCCAGCAGCGCTGGACTAGTCACCGGGGAGCTGTTTTTT.

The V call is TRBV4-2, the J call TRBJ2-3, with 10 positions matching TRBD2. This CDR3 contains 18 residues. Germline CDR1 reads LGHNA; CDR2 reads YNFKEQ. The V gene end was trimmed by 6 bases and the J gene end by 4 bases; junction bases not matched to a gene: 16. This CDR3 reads CASSRRGGLAGASDTQYF. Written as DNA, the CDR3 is TGTGCCAGCAGTAGAAGAGGTGGGCTAGCGGGAGCCTCAGATACGCAGTATTTT.

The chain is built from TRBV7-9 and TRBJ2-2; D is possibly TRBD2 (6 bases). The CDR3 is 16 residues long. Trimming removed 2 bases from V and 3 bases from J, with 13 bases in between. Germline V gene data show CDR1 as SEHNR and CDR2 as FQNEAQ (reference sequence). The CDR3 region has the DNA TGTGCCAGCAGCTTATGGGGGGTGTCGGACACCGGGGAGCTGTTTTTT. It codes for CASSLWGVSDTGELFF.

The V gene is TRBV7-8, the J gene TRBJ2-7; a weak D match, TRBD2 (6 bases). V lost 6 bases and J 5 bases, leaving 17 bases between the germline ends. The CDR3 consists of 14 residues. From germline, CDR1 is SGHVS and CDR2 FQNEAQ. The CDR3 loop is CASRNEAGSDEQYF. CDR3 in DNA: TGTGCCAGCAGAAATGAAGCGGGCTCAGACGAGCAGTACTTC. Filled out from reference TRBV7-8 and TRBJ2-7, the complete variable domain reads GAGVSQSPRYKVAKRGQDVALRCDPISGHVSLFWYQQALGQGPEFLTYFQNEAQLDKSGLPSDRFFAERPEGSVSTLKIQRTQQEDSAVYLCASRNEAGSDEQYFGPGTRLTVT.

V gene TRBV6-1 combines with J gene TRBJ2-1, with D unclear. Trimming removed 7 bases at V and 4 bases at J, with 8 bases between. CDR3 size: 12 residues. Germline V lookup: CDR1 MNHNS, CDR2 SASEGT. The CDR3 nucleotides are TGTGCCAGCACCCCGGGTTACAATGAGCAGTTCTTC. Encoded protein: CASTPGYNEQFF.

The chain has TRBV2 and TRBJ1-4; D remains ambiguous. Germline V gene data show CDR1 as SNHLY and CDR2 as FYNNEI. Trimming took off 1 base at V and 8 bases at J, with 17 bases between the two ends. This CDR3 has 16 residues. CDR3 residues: CASSEVVESFFEKLFF. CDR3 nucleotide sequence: TGTGCCAGCAGTGAAGTCGTCGAGTCTTTCTTCGAAAAACTGTTTTTT.

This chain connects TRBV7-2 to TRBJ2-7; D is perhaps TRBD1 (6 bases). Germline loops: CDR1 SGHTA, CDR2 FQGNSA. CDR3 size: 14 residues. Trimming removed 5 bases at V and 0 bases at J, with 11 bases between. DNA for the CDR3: TGTGCCAGCAGCCGACAGGTTGGCTCCTACGAGCAGTACTTC. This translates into CASSRQVGSYEQYF.

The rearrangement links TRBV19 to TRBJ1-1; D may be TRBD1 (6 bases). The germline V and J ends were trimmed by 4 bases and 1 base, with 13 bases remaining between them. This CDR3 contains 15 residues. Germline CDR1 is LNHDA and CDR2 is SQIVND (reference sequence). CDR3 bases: TGTGCCAGTAGTACAACTACAGGGAGGAACACTGAAGCTTTCTTT. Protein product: CASSTTTGRNTEAFF.

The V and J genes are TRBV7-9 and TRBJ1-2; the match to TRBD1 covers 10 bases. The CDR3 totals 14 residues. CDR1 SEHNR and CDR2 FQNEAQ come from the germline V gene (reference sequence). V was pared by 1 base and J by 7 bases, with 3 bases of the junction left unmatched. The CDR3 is CASSLEGQGSGYTF. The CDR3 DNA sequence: TGTGCCAGCAGCTTAGAGGGACAGGGGAGTGGCTACACCTTC.

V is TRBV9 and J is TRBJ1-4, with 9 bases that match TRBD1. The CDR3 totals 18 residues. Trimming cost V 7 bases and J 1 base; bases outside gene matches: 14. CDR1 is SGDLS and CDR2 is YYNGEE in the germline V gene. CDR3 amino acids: CASSIIGGQGLTNEKLFF. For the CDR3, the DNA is TGTGCCAGCTCCATCATCGGGGGACAGGGTTTAACTAATGAAAAACTGTTTTTT. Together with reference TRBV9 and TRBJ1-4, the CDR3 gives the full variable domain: DSGVTQTPKHLITATGQRVTLRCSPRSGDLSVYWYQQSLDQGLQFLIQYYNGEERAKGNILERFSAQQFPDLHSELNLSSLELGDSALYFCASSIIGGQGLTNEKLFFGSGTQLSVL.

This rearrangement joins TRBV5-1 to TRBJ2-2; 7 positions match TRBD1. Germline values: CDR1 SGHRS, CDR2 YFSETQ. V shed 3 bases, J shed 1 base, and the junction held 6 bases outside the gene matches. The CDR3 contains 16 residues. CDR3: CASSWAGTENTGELFF. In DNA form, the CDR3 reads TGCGCCAGCAGCTGGGCCGGGACAGAGAACACCGGGGAGCTGTTTTTT.